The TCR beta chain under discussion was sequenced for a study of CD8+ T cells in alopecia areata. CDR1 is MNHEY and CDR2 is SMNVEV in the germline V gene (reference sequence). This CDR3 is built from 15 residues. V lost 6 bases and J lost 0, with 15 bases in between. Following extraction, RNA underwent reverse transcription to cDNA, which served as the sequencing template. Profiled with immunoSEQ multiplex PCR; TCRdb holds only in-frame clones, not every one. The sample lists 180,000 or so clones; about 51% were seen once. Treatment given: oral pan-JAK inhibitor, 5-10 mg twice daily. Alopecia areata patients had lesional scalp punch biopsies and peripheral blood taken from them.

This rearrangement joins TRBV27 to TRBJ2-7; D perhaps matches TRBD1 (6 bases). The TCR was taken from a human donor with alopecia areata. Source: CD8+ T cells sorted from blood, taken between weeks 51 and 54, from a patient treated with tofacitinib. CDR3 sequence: CASRLRDTRSYEQYF. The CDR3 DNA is TGTGCCAGCAGGCTCCGGGACACCCGCTCCTACGAGCAGTACTTC.